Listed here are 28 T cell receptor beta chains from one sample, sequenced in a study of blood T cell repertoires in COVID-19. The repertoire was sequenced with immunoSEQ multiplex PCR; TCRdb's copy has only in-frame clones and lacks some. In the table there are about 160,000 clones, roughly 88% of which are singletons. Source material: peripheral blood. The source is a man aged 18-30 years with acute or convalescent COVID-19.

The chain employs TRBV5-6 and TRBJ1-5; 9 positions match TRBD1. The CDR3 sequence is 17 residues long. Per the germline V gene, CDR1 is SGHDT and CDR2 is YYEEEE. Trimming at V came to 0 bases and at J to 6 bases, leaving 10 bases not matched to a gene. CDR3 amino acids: CASSLGDYRGLSQPQHF. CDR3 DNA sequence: TGTGCCAGCAGCTTGGGGGATTACAGGGGGCTGAGTCAGCCCCAGCATTTT.

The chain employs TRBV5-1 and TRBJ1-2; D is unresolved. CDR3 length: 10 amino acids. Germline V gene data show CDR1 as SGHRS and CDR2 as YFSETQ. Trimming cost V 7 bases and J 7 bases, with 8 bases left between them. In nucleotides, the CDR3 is TGCGCCAGCTGGCGGGGTGGCTACACCTTC. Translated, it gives CASWRGGYTF.

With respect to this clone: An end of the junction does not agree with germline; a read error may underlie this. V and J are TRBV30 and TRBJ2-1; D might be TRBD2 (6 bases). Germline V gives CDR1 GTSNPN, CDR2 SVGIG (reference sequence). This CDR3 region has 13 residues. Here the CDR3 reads CAWTPGEPTPRVF. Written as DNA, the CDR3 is TGTGCCTGGACCCCGGGGGAGCCGACCCCTCGGGTCTTC.

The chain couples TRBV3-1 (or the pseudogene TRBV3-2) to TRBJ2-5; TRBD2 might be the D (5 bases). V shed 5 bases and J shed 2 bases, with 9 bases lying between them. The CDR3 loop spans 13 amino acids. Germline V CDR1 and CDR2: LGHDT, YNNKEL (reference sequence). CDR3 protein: CASSGELQETQYF. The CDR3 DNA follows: TGTGCCAGCAGCGGGGAGCTTCAAGAGACCCAGTACTTC.

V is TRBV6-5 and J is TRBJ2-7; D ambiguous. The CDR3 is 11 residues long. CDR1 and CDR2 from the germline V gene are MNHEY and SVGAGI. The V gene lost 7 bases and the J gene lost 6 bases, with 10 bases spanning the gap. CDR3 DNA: TGTGCCAGCAACAGATTTGGCGAGCAGTACTTC. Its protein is CASNRFGEQYF.

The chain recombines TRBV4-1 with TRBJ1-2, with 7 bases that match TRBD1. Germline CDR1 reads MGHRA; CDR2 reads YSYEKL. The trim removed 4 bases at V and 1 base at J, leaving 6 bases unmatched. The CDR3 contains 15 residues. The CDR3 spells CASSPYGQVNYGYTF. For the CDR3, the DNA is TGCGCCAGCAGCCCATACGGACAGGTTAACTATGGCTACACCTTC.

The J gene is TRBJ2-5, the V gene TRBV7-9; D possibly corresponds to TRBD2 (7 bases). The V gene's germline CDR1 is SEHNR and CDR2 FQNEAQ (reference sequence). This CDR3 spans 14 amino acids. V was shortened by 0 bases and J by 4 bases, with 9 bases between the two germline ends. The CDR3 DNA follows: TGTGCCAGCAGCTTAGCGGGGGGGCGAGAGACCCAGTACTTC. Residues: CASSLAGGRETQYF.

The CDR3 sequence is CASSSKWGQSDTEAFF. The CDR3 region has the DNA TGTGCCAGCAGCTCGAAATGGGGACAGTCGGACACTGAAGCTTTCTTT. The chain joins TRBV7-9 to TRBJ1-1; 7 nucleotides line up with TRBD1. In germline, CDR1 is SEHNR, CDR2 FQNEAQ (reference sequence). CDR3 length: 16 residues. Unmatched junction bases numbered 11, after V lost 4 bases and J lost 3 bases. Full variable domain (remainder filled in from reference TRBV7-9 and TRBJ1-1): DTGVSQNPRHKITKRGQNVTFRCDPISEHNRLYWYRQTLGQGPEFLTYFQNEAQLEKSRLLSDRFSAERPKGSFSTLEIQRTEQGDSAMYLCASSSKWGQSDTEAFFGQGTRLTVV.

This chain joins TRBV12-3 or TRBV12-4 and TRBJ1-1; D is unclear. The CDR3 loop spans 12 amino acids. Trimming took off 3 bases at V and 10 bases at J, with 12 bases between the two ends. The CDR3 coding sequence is TGTGCCAGCAGTTTCCCCCCGGCGGGAGCTTTCTTT. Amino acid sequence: CASSFPPAGAFF.

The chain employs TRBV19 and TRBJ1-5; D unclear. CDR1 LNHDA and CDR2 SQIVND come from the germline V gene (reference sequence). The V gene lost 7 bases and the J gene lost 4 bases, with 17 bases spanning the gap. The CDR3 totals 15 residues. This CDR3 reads CASNLALPLNQPQHF. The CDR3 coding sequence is TGTGCCAGTAACCTCGCTCTACCACTTAATCAGCCCCAGCATTTT.

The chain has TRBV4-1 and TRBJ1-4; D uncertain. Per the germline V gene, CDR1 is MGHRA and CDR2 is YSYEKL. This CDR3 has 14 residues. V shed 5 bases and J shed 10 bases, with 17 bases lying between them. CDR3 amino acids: CASSAEGAGGKLFF. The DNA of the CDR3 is TGCGCCAGCAGCGCGGAGGGAGCGGGCGGAAAACTGTTTTTT.

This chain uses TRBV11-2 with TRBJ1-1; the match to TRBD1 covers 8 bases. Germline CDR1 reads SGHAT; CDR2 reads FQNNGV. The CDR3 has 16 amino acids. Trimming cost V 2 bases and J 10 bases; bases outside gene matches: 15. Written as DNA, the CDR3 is TGTGCCAGCAGCTTATGGTTCGGACAGGGAATTGCGGGAGCTTTCTTT. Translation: CASSLWFGQGIAGAFF.

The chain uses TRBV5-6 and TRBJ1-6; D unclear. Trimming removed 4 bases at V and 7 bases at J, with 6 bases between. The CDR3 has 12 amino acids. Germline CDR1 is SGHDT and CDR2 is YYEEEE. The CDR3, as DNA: TGTGCCAGCAGCCTGAGCAATTCACCCCTCCACTTT. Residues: CASSLSNSPLHF.

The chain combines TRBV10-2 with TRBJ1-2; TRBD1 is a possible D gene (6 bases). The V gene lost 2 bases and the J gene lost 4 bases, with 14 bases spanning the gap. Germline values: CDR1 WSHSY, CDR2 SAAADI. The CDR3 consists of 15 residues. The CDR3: CASSEAPGTIYGYTF. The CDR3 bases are TGCGCCAGCAGTGAGGCCCCCGGGACAATCTATGGCTACACCTTC.

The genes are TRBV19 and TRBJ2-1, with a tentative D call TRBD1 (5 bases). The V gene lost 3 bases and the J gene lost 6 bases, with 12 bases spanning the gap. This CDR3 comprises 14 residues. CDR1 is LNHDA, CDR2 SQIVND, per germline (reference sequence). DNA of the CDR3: TGTGCCAGTAGTATTGAAAGGGGAATCAATGAGCAGTTCTTC. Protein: CASSIERGINEQFF.

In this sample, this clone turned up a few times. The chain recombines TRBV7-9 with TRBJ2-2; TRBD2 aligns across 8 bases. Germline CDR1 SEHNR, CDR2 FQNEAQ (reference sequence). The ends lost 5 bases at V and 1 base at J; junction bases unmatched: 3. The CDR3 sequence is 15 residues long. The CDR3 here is CASSILAGNTGELFF. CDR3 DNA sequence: TGTGCCAGCAGCATTCTAGCGGGGAACACCGGGGAGCTGTTTTTT. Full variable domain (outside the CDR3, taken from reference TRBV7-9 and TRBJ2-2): DTGVSQNPRHKITKRGQNVTFRCDPISEHNRLYWYRQTLGQGPEFLTYFQNEAQLEKSRLLSDRFSAERPKGSFSTLEIQRTEQGDSAMYLCASSILAGNTGELFFGEGSRLTVL.

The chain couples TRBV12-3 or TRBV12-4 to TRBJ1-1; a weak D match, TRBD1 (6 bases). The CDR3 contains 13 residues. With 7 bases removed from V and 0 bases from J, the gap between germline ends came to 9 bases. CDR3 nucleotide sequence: TGTGCCAGCACGGGACATATGAACACTGAAGCTTTCTTT. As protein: CASTGHMNTEAFF.

CDR3 sequence reads: CASSIQTSGIYEQYF. The CDR3, as DNA: TGTGCCAGCAGCATCCAGACTAGCGGAATCTACGAGCAGTACTTC. The chain combines TRBV9 with TRBJ2-7; 9 nucleotides line up with TRBD2. Germline V gene data show CDR1 as SGDLS and CDR2 as YYNGEE. There are 15 residues in the CDR3. The J segment lost 3 bases and the V segment lost 4 bases, leaving 8 bases of the junction unmatched.

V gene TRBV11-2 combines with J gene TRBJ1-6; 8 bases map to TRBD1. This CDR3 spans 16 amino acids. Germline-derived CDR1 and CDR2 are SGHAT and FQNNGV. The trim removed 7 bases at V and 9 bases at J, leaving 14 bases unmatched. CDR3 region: CASTGQGTKGISPLHF. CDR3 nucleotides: TGTGCCAGCACCGGACAGGGAACGAAGGGGATTTCACCCCTCCACTTT. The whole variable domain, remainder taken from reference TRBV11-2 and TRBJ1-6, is EAGVAQSPRYKIIEKRQSVAFWCNPISGHATLYWYQQILGQGPKLLIQFQNNGVVDDSQLPKDRFSAERLKGVDSTLKIQPAKLEDSAVYLCASTGQGTKGISPLHFGNGTRLTVT.

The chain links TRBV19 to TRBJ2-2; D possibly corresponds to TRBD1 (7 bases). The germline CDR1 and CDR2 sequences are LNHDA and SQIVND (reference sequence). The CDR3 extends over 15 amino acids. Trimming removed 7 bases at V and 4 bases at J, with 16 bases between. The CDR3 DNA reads TGTGCCAGTACGGCAGGGGGGCTGAGCACCGGGGAGCTGTTTTTT. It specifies CASTAGGLSTGELFF.

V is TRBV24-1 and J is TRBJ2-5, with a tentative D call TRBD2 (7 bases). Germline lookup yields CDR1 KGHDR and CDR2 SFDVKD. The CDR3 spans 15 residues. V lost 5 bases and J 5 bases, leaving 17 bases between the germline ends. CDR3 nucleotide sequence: TGTGCCACCAGTGGACGGGGGGCGATAAGGGAGACCCAGTACTTC. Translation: CATSGRGAIRETQYF.

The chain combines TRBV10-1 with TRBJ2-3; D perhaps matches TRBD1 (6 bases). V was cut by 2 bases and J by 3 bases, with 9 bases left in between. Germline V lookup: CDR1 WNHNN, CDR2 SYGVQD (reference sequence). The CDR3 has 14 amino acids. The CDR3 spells CASSEDRPTDTQYF. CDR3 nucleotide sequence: TGCGCCAGCAGTGAGGACAGGCCGACAGATACGCAGTATTTT.

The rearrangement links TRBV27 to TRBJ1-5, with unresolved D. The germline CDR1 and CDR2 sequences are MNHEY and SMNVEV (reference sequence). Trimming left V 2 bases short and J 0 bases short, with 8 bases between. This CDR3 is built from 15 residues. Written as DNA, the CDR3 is TGTGCCAGCAGTTTAGCGGGGATTAGCAATCAGCCCCAGCATTTT. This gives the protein CASSLAGISNQPQHF.

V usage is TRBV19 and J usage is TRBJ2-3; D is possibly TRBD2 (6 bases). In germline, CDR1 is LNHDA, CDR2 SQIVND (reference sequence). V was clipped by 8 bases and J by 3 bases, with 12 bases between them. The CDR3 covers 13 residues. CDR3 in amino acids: CASRVEGTDTQYF. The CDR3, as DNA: TGTGCCAGTCGAGTGGAGGGGACAGATACGCAGTATTTT.

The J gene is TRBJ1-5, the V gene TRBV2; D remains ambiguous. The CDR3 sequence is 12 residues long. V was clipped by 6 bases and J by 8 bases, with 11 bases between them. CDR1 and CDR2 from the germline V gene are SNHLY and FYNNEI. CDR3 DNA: TGTGCCAGCAGCGACCCCAGGAAGCCCCAGCATTTT. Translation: CASSDPRKPQHF.

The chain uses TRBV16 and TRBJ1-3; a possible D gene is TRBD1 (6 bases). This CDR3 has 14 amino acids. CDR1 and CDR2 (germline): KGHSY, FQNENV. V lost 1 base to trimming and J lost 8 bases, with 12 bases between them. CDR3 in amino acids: CASSQFSGADTIYF. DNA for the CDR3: TGTGCCAGCAGCCAATTCTCAGGGGCAGACACCATATATTTT. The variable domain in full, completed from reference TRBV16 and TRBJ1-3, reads GEEVAQTPKHLVRGEGQKAKLYCAPIKGHSYVFWYQQVLKNEFKFLISFQNENVFDETGMPKERFSAKCLPNSPCSLEIQATKLEDSAVYFCASSQFSGADTIYFGEGSWLTVV.

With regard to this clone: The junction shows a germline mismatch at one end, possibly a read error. This chain's CDR3 is CASTVMGLADLGEQFF. The DNA for the CDR3 is TGTGCCAGCACCGTAATGGGACTAGCCGATTTAGGTGAGCAGTTCTTC. This chain links TRBV9 with TRBJ2-1; 9 bases are shared with TRBD2. The CDR3 is 16 residues long. CDR1 SGDLS and CDR2 YYNGEE come from the germline V gene.

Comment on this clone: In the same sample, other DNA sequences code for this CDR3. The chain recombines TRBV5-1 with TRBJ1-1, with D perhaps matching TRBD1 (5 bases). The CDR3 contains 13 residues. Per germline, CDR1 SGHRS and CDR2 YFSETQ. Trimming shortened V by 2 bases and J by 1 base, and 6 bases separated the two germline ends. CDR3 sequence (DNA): TGCGCCAGCAGCTTAAGGGGGAACACTGAAGCTTTCTTT. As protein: CASSLRGNTEAFF.